The rows below give T cell receptor beta chains drawn from one sample of a study of regulatory dendritic cells for organ transplantation. TCRdb's copy holds only in-frame clones and misses some; the assay was immunoSEQ multiplex PCR. The data hold 20,000 to 25,000 clones, with about 80% observed a single time. The sequencing input was memory CD4+ T cells from blood. The source is a human donor in good health. The CDR3 runs from the conserved cysteine through the conserved F or W. D genes are given only for firm matches. Not every row has a clone size; where given, it reads once, few, many or a size class.

>TRBV27|13|NA|TRBJ1-3|NA
TGTGCCAGCAGTGGGCAGGTGGGAAACACCATATATTTT
CASSGQVGNTIYF
>TRBV5-1|15|NA|TRBJ1-1|NA
TGCGCCAGCAGCTCCCTACAGGGCGGGAACACTGAAGCTTTCTTT
CASSSLQGGNTEAFF
>TRBV5-4|14|NA|TRBJ2-3|NA
TGTGCCAGCAGCTTACCTAGCGCGGGAGATACGCAGTATTTT
CASSLPSAGDTQYF
>TRBV15|18|NA|TRBJ1-1|TRBD1
TGTGCCACCAGCACCCTCAGGACAGGGAGGTTGCGGAACACTGAAGCTTTCTTT
CATSTLRTGRLRNTEAFF
>TRBV5-6|14|once|TRBJ2-7|TRBD2
TGTGCCAGCAGCTCCAGCGGGGGGACTTACGAGCAGTACTTC
CASSSSGGTYEQYF
>TRBV7-2|18|few|TRBJ1-1|TRBD1
TGTGCCAGCAGCACCTCGACAGGGTCGGGAATAGTAAACACTGAAGCTTTCTTT
CASSTSTGSGIVNTEAFF
>TRBV21-1|16|NA|TRBJ1-4|NA
TGTGCCAGCTGCTTAGGGCCTTCAGTCAGAGGGGAAAAACTGTTTTTT
CASCLGPSVRGEKLFF
>TRBV5-1|16|NA|TRBJ2-2|NA
TGCGCCAGCCGTCAACTCCGGGACTGGAACACCGGGGAGCTGTTTTTT
CASRQLRDWNTGELFF
>TRBV11-2|15|NA|TRBJ2-5|TRBD1
TGTGCCAGCAGCCCCCCGACAGGGAAGAGAGAGACCCAGTACTTC
CASSPPTGKRETQYF
>TRBV9|15|NA|TRBJ2-7|TRBD1
TGTGCCAGCAGCGAGGGGACAGGGCCCCGACTGTGGCAGTACTTC
CASSEGTGPRLWQYF
>TRBV2|14|NA|TRBJ1-5|NA
TGTGCCAGCAGCGAGGGACAAATCAATCAGCCCCAGCATTTT
CASSEGQINQPQHF
>TRBV5-1|15|NA|TRBJ1-3|NA
TGCGCCAGCAGCATGGGTGGAGAGGCTGGAAACACCATATATTTT
CASSMGGEAGNTIYF
>TRBV29-1|12|NA|TRBJ1-3|NA
TGCAGCGTTAGACTTTCTGGAAACACCATATATTTT
CSVRLSGNTIYF
>TRBV4-1|15|few|TRBJ1-5|NA
TGCGCCAGCAGCCAAGATCTCGGGGGGCATCAGCCCCAGCATTTT
CASSQDLGGHQPQHF
>TRBV14|14|few|TRBJ2-2|NA
TGTGCCAGCAGTCTACAGGGGAACACCGGGGAGCTGTTTTTT
CASSLQGNTGELFF
>TRBV2|15|NA|TRBJ1-6|TRBD1
TGTGCCAGCAGCCCAAGGGACAGGGTCAAATCACCCCTCCACTTT
CASSPRDRVKSPLHF
>TRBV5-4|17|NA|TRBJ2-5|NA
TGTGCCAGCAGCTTGGGTGGTTCGACAGGGCGGGGAGAGACCCAGTACTTC
CASSLGGSTGRGETQYF
>TRBV10-3|12|NA|TRBJ1-1|NA
TGTGCCATCAGTGAGTTATACTCCGGGGCTTTCTTT
CAISELYSGAFF
>TRBV4-2|16|NA|TRBJ1-1|TRBD1
TGTGCCAGCAGACAAGAGGGGACAGGGGGCATCGATGAAGCTTTCTTT
CASRQEGTGGIDEAFF
>TRBV6-4|16|NA|TRBJ2-6|NA
TGTGCCAGCAGTAGTGCTGCGGCCTCTGGGGCCAACGTCCTGACTTTC
CASSSAAASGANVLTF
>TRBV6-5|13|NA|TRBJ1-3|NA
TGTGCCAGCTCTCAGGTTATTGGAAACACCATATATTTT
CASSQVIGNTIYF
>TRBV19|15|NA|TRBJ1-4|NA
TGTGCCAGTAGTACCCTCGAGAGGGTAAATGAAAAACTGTTTTTT
CASSTLERVNEKLFF
>TRBV6-1|15|NA|TRBJ1-6|TRBD1
TGTGCCAGCAGGGAATCGACAGGGGGTGGATCACCCCTCCACTTT
CASRESTGGGSPLHF
>TRBV10-3|14|once|TRBJ2-2|TRBD1
TGTGCCATCAGACAGACAGGGGGCACCGGGGAGCTGTTTTTT
CAIRQTGGTGELFF
>TRBV4-1|14|NA|TRBJ1-3|NA
TGCGCCAGCAGCCCAAGCGGGGGCGCAGACACCATATATTTT
CASSPSGGADTIYF
>TRBV29-1|13|NA|TRBJ2-7|NA
TGCAGCGTTGAAGCGACAGGGAGGCGCGAGCAGTACTTC
CSVEATGRREQYF
>TRBV7-8|15|NA|TRBJ2-2|TRBD2
TGTGCCAGCAGCCGCGGGGGGTCCATCACCGGGGAGCTGTTTTTT
CASSRGGSITGELFF
>TRBV19|15|NA|TRBJ2-7|NA
TGTGCCAGTAGTATGGGGAGGGGGGGCCGAGGCGAGCAGTACTTC
CASSMGRGGRGEQYF
>TRBV5-1|16|NA|TRBJ2-6|NA
TGCGCCAGCAGCTTGGGACTCGTATCTGGGGCCAACGTCCTGACTTTC
CASSLGLVSGANVLTF
>TRBV7-3|14|NA|TRBJ2-7|TRBD2
TGTGCCAGCAGCTTAAGTCCTAGCGGGTACGAGCAGTACTTC
CASSLSPSGYEQYF
>TRBV5-4|12|few|TRBJ1-2|TRBD1
TGTGCCAGCAGCTCACAGGGGGGCGGCTACACCTTC
CASSSQGGGYTF
>TRBV5-4|16|NA|TRBJ2-1|NA
TGTGCCAGCAGCTTGGCAGGGGCGAGCTCCTACAATGAGCAGTTCTTC
CASSLAGASSYNEQFF
>TRBV4-2|13|NA|TRBJ2-3|NA
TGTGCCAGCAGCCAAGCGGAGGAAGATACGCAGTATTTT
CASSQAEEDTQYF
>TRBV27|15|NA|TRBJ2-1|NA
TGTGCCAGCACAAGGGGGGGCCGCTCCTACAATGAGCAGTTCTTC
CASTRGGRSYNEQFF
>TRBV5-5|16|NA|TRBJ1-5|NA
TGTGCCAGCAGCTTGGTAGGCGGCTATAGCAATCAGCCCCAGCATTTT
CASSLVGGYSNQPQHF
>TRBV4-1|17|NA|TRBJ2-5|NA
TGCGCCAGCAGCCAAGATTTATCGGCGGGGCGGCGAGAGACCCAGTACTTC
CASSQDLSAGRRETQYF
>TRBV19|13|NA|TRBJ2-4|NA
TGTGCCAGTAGTCTAAGGGACACCGGGATTCAGTACTTC
CASSLRDTGIQYF
>TRBV19|14|NA|TRBJ2-5|NA
TGTGCCAGTAGTATTACGGCTAGCCAAGAGACCCAGTACTTC
CASSITASQETQYF
>TRBV5-6|15|NA|TRBJ1-5|NA
TGTGCCAGCAGCTTGGCTTCGGTAGCTAATCAGCCCCAGCATTTT
CASSLASVANQPQHF
>TRBV18|14|NA|TRBJ2-7|NA
TGTGCCAGCTCACTACGGGACACCCCCTACGAGCAGTACTTC
CASSLRDTPYEQYF
>TRBV18|14|NA|TRBJ2-7|TRBD1
TGTGCCAGCTCACCAAGGGGGCGTCCCCACGAGCAGTACTTC
CASSPRGRPHEQYF
>TRBV19|14|NA|TRBJ1-2|NA
TGTGCCAGTAGTAATTTAGACAGGAACTATGGCTACACCTTC
CASSNLDRNYGYTF
>TRBV6-4|16|NA|TRBJ1-1|NA
TGTGCCAGCACTATCCCCTTACAGGGATCGAACACTGAAGCTTTCTTT
CASTIPLQGSNTEAFF
>TRBV11-2|14|NA|TRBJ2-1|NA
TGTGCCAGCAGCAATCTAGGGGGATACAATGAGCAGTTCTTC
CASSNLGGYNEQFF
>TRBV5-1|15|NA|TRBJ1-2|TRBD1
TGCGCCAGCAGCAACCGGGACAGGGGTGACTATGGCTACACCTTC
CASSNRDRGDYGYTF
>TRBV5-1|14|NA|TRBJ1-2|TRBD1
TGCGCCAGCGGACAGGATTCTTTGAACTATGGCTACACCTTC
CASGQDSLNYGYTF